This T cell receptor (beta chain) is drawn from a study of blood T cell repertoires in COVID-19. Study summary: Acute and convalescent COVID-19 specimens originated in the United States, Italy and Spain. The analysed material was cDNA or gDNA that came from T cells, B-cell-depleted T cells, or PBMCs.

In the authors' workflow: It was from reference gene primer amplification that nucleated cell counts were estimated. Generated by immunoSEQ multiplex PCR, the TCRdb table keeps only in-frame clones and is missing some. V, J and clone size are taken as reported in that table, and D and trimming were inferred from the DNA itself. The repertoire includes approximately 57,000 clones, 85% of them detected once, and around 4.5% sits in the top ten. J was trimmed by 9 bases and V by 0 bases; bases with no gene match: 16. The CDR3 loop spans 18 amino acids. Germline values: CDR1 SGHAT, CDR2 FQDESV (reference sequence).

V and J are TRBV11-1 and TRBJ2-1; 8 positions agree with TRBD2. The sequencing input was peripheral blood. The TCR sequence derives from a man between 35 and 55 years old with active COVID-19. This CDR3 is CASSLAKRPGLGISEQFF. CDR3 sequence (DNA): TGTGCCAGCAGCTTAGCGAAGAGACCGGGACTAGGAATATCTGAGCAGTTCTTC.